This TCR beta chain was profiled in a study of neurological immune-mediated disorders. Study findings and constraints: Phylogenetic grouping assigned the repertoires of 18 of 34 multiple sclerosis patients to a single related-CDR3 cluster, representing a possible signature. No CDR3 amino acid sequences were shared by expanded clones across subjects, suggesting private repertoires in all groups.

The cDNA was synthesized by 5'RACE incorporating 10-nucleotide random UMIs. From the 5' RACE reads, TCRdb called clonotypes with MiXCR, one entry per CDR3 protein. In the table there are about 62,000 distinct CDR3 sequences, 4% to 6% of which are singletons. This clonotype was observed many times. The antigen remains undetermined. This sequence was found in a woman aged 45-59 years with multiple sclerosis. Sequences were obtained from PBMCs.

CDR3 in DNA: TGCGCCAGCAGCCCCTACGAGCAGTACTTC. It is translated as CASSPYEQYF. The V call is TRBV5-1, the J call TRBJ2-7; D gene ambiguous. The CDR3 extends over 10 amino acids. CDR1 and CDR2 (germline): SGHRS, YFSETQ. Deletions cut 4 bases from V and 2 bases from J, with 1 base between.